The 10 T cell receptor beta chains below come from one sample, sequenced in a study of T cells after posttransplantation cyclophosphamide (dated by TCRdb to between 2015 and 2016). The method was the immunoSEQ multiplex PCR assay. TCRdb re-hosts the immuneACCESS table, in-frame sequences only. Its copies lack some clones; in the studies checked, an unresolved V gene accounts for under half of them, and the cause for the rest is not known. In this sample the table shows around 66,000 clones, approximately 92% of which occur a single time. The top ten hold 3% of the sample. The specimen sequenced was PBMCs. The receptors were sampled from a woman in her twenties or thirties in good health and a related stem cell transplant donor.

The chain combines TRBV5-1 with TRBJ2-1; 14 nucleotides line up with TRBD2. Germline V gives CDR1 SGHRS, CDR2 YFSETQ. This CDR3 is built from 15 residues. V was pared by 4 bases and J by 7 bases, with 4 bases of the junction left unmatched. The CDR3 protein is CASSATSGGANEQFF. The DNA for the CDR3 is TGCGCCAGCAGCGCGACTAGCGGGGGGGCGAATGAGCAGTTCTTC. The complete variable domain, with remaining parts taken from reference TRBV5-1 and TRBJ2-1, reads KAGVTQTPRYLIKTRGQQVTLSCSPISGHRSVSWYQQTPGQGLQFLFEYFSETQRNKGNFPGRFSGRQFSNSRSEMNVSTLELGDSALYLCASSATSGGANEQFFGPGTRLTVL.

The CDR3 reads CASSQDRGLLNTEAFF. The CDR3 bases are TGTGCCAGCAGCCAAGATCGGGGACTGCTGAACACTGAAGCTTTCTTT. The genes are TRBV14 and TRBJ1-1; weak D call: TRBD1 (5 bases). V was clipped by 0 bases and J by 0 bases, with 11 bases between them. The germline CDR1 and CDR2 sequences are SGHDN and FVKESK. The CDR3 runs to 16 residues.

This chain links TRBV19 with TRBJ1-2; 10 bases fit TRBD1. The germline V gene has CDR1 LNHDA and CDR2 SQIVND (reference sequence). Unmatched junction bases numbered 10, after V lost 6 bases and J lost 0 bases. The CDR3 totals 17 residues. CDR3 residues: CASRRQGADSTNYGYTF. DNA for the CDR3: TGTGCCAGTAGGAGACAGGGGGCTGATTCGACTAACTATGGCTACACCTTC.

The chain couples TRBV28 to TRBJ1-2; 9 bases line up with TRBD1. The V segment lost 7 bases and the J segment 8 bases; nucleotides outside the gene matches: 11. Per the germline V gene, CDR1 is MDHEN and CDR2 is SYDVKM. The CDR3 has 14 amino acids. The CDR3 loop reads CASTEQGAGRGYTF. In DNA form, the CDR3 reads TGTGCCAGCACAGAACAGGGGGCGGGAAGGGGCTACACCTTC.

The chain carries TRBV5-1 and TRBJ2-3; 10 nucleotides match TRBD2. Trimming cost V 0 bases and J 2 bases; bases outside gene matches: 3. Germline values: CDR1 SGHRS, CDR2 YFSETQ. This CDR3 contains 16 residues. CDR3 region: CASSLASGGSTDTQYF. Written as DNA, the CDR3 is TGCGCCAGCAGCTTGGCTAGCGGGGGATCCACAGATACGCAGTATTTT.

This sequence joins TRBV23-1 and TRBJ2-4; 9 bases are a match to TRBD1. TRBV23-1 is an ORF for which the function is uncertain. Trimming at V came to 3 bases and at J to 8 bases, leaving 11 bases not matched to a gene. The CDR3 sequence is 16 residues long. The CDR3: CASSHRPGDREDIQYF. The DNA for the CDR3 is TGCGCCAGCAGTCATCGGCCCGGGGACAGGGAGGACATTCAGTACTTC.

The CDR3 sequence is CASSLSGASTDTQYF. Written as DNA, the CDR3 is TGCGCCAGCAGCTTGTCGGGGGCTAGCACAGATACGCAGTATTTT. J is TRBJ2-3 and V is TRBV5-1; the D call may be TRBD1 or TRBD2 (6 bases each). The length of the CDR3 is 15 residues. Trimming took 1 base from V and 0 from J, leaving 9 bases between them. Germline V gives CDR1 SGHRS, CDR2 YFSETQ. Full variable domain (outside the CDR3, taken from reference TRBV5-1 and TRBJ2-3): KAGVTQTPRYLIKTRGQQVTLSCSPISGHRSVSWYQQTPGQGLQFLFEYFSETQRNKGNFPGRFSGRQFSNSRSEMNVSTLELGDSALYLCASSLSGASTDTQYFGPGTRLTVL.

This clone rates as large. This rearrangement joins TRBV4-3 to TRBJ1-1, with D unresolved. With 0 bases removed from V and 5 bases from J, the gap between germline ends came to 13 bases. The CDR3 runs to 15 residues. Germline CDR1 is LGHNA and CDR2 is YSLEER. Here the CDR3 reads CASSQDLVSGTEAFF. The CDR3 nucleotides read TGCGCCAGCAGCCAAGATCTTGTCTCGGGAACTGAAGCTTTCTTT.

This sequence joins TRBV19 and TRBJ2-2, with D possibly being TRBD1 or TRBD2 (5 bases each). This CDR3 has 12 amino acids. Looked up from germline, CDR1 is LNHDA and CDR2 is SQIVND (reference sequence). V lost 5 bases and J lost 6, with 7 bases in between. The CDR3 DNA reads TGTGCCAGTAGTTGGGGACCCGGGGAGCTGTTTTTT. Translating it yields CASSWGPGELFF.

The chain joins TRBV6-5 to TRBJ1-2, with D unclear. Germline V lookup: CDR1 MNHEY, CDR2 SVGAGI. There are 15 residues in the CDR3. V was shortened by 5 bases and J by 6 bases, with 19 bases between the two germline ends. The DNA of the CDR3 is TGTGCCAGCAGTAAGGCGACTCCCCGGTCCGATGGCTACACCTTC. This codes for CASSKATPRSDGYTF.